A selection of T cell receptor beta chains follows, all from one sample in a study of post-analysis software for immune sequencing data. MiXCR, run by TCRdb on the PCR reads, gives a single entry per CDR3 protein. The sample contains about 200,000 distinct CDR3 sequences, 29% of which appear only once. The sample comprised blood. These receptors were collected from a girl aged 2-17 years with multiple sclerosis. The CDR3 runs from the conserved cysteine through the conserved F or W. D genes are given only for firm matches. Clone size is stated in some rows and not others, as once, few, many or a class when expanded.

j_gene,len,v_gene,abundance,d_gene,CDR3nt,CDR3aa
TRBJ2-2,18,TRBV4-1,.,TRBD1,TGCGCCAGCAGCCAAGTCGCAACGGGACAGGGGTTATCCGGGGAGCTGTTTTTT,CASSQVATGQGLSGELFF
TRBJ2-2,16,TRBV7-2,few,.,TGTGCCAGCAGCATTACCGGGACGGCGAACACCGGGGAGCTGTTTTTT,CASSITGTANTGELFF
TRBJ1-1,14,TRBV3-1,.,.,TGTGCCAGCAGCCGGGGACTCCTTAACACTGAAGCTTTCTTT,CASSRGLLNTEAFF
TRBJ1-1,14,TRBV5-6,.,.,TGTGCCAGCAGCTTAGGTGGGGAGGGAACTGAAGCTTTCTTT,CASSLGGEGTEAFF
TRBJ1-2,16,TRBV4-1,.,TRBD1,TGCGCCAGCAGCCCTTGGACAGGACCAGTTGGCTATGGCTACACCTTC,CASSPWTGPVGYGYTF
TRBJ2-1,11,TRBV28,few,.,TGTGCCAGCAGTTTATCGGGCAGGCAGTTCTTC,CASSLSGRQFF
TRBJ1-2,15,TRBV4-1,many,.,TGCGCCAGCAGCCAAGAACAGGGTCCTAACTATGGCTACACCTTC,CASSQEQGPNYGYTF
TRBJ2-7,15,TRBV14,.,.,TGTGCCAGCAGCCGGACAGGCCGGGAGGACTACGAGCAGTACTTC,CASSRTGREDYEQYF
TRBJ2-7,14,TRBV9,many,TRBD1,TGTGCCAGCAGCGCCCGGGACAGACCCTACGAGCAGTACTTC,CASSARDRPYEQYF
TRBJ2-5,16,TRBV5-1,many,.,TGCGCCAGCAGCCAACAGGTGGCAGGGGTTAGAGAGACCCAGTACTTC,CASSQQVAGVRETQYF
TRBJ2-5,18,TRBV20-1,.,TRBD1,TGCAGTGCTTTTGGACAGGGGCCAAGGTCGAACACGCAAGAGACCCAGTACTTC,CSAFGQGPRSNTQETQYF
TRBJ2-7,11,TRBV29-1,.,.,TGCAGCGTTGATGAAGGGGCCGAGCAGTACTTC,CSVDEGAEQYF
TRBJ2-7,11,TRBV6-2/TRBV6-3,.,.,TGTGCCAGCAGTCAGTACTACGAGCAGTACTTC,CASSQYYEQYF
TRBJ2-7,13,TRBV2,few,TRBD1,TGTGCCAGCAGGGAAGGACAGGGCTACGAGCAGTACTTC,CASREGQGYEQYF
TRBJ2-7,15,TRBV7-2,many,.,TGTGCCAGCAGCTCGGAGGCGGGGAGCTACTACGAGCAGTACTTC,CASSSEAGSYYEQYF
TRBJ2-1,15,TRBV5-1,.,.,TGCGCCAGCAGCTTGGGTCGGGGCCCCTACAATGAGCAGTTCTTC,CASSLGRGPYNEQFF
TRBJ1-5,14,TRBV28,many,.,TGTGCCAGCAGTCGACTCAATAGCAATCAGCCCCAGCATTTT,CASSRLNSNQPQHF
TRBJ1-5,15,TRBV5-1,.,.,TGCGCCTGCAGCTTGGCGTCAGGGTACAATCAGCCCCAGCATTTT,CACSLASGYNQPQHF
TRBJ2-7,18,TRBV2,.,.,TGCGCCAGCAGTTCCAAAATGGGGGGACGTCCTTCCAGCTACGAGCAGTACTTC,CASSSKMGGRPSSYEQYF
TRBJ1-1,15,TRBV28,few,.,TGTGCCAGCAGTTTAATAAGGGAGATGGCCACTGAAGCTTTCTTT,CASSLIREMATEAFF
TRBJ2-7,14,TRBV20-1,many,.,TGCAGTGCTAGAGATAAAACAGCCTCCTACGAGCAGTACTTC,CSARDKTASYEQYF
TRBJ2-1,14,TRBV5-6,once,.,TGTGCCAGCAGCTACCCCACGGGAAGGAATGAGCAGTTCTTC,CASSYPTGRNEQFF
TRBJ2-3,14,TRBV12-3/TRBV12-4,.,TRBD2,TGTGCCAGCAGTTCCGGCCTAGCGGCAGATACGCAGTATTTT,CASSSGLAADTQYF
TRBJ1-2,12,TRBV29-1,few,TRBD1,TGCAGCGTAGCAGGGGGATCGTTGGGCTACACCTTC,CSVAGGSLGYTF
TRBJ1-5,16,TRBV6-6,few,TRBD1,TGTGCCAGCACCCCACAGGGGACCTATAGCAATCAGCCCCAGCATTTT,CASTPQGTYSNQPQHF
TRBJ2-7,14,TRBV12-3/TRBV12-4,.,.,TGTGCCAGCAGTTTGCGGGACAGATCCTACGAGCAGTACTTC,CASSLRDRSYEQYF
TRBJ2-7,12,TRBV29-1,few,.,TGCAGCGGGGAGGGACAGACCTACGAGCAGTACTTC,CSGEGQTYEQYF
TRBJ2-3,14,TRBV10-3,.,TRBD1,TGTGCCATCAGTGAGAGAGGGGGCGAGGATACGCAGTATTTT,CAISERGGEDTQYF
TRBJ1-1,13,TRBV20-1,many,TRBD1,TGCAGTCCGTACAGGGGACCGAACACTGAAGCTTTCTTT,CSPYRGPNTEAFF
TRBJ2-1,16,TRBV12-3/TRBV12-4,.,TRBD2,TGTGCCAGCGGTCTTACGGGCGGGGGGAGCTACAATGAGCAGTTCTTC,CASGLTGGGSYNEQFF
TRBJ1-2,14,TRBV5-1,many,TRBD1,TGCGCCAGCAGCTTGGGGGACAGGGCTAACGGCTACACCTTC,CASSLGDRANGYTF
TRBJ1-1,13,TRBV7-6,few,.,TGTGCCAGCAGCTCGCTGGGGGACACTGAAGCTTTCTTT,CASSSLGDTEAFF
TRBJ2-7,11,TRBV12-3/TRBV12-4,many,.,TGTGCCAGCAGTTCACTGGGAGAGCAGTACTTC,CASSSLGEQYF
TRBJ2-6,17,TRBV5-1,.,TRBD1,TGCGCCAGCAGCATCGGACAGGGGGGGTCTGGGGCCAACGTCCTGACTTTC,CASSIGQGGSGANVLTF
TRBJ2-7,14,TRBV2,many,TRBD1,TGTGCCAGCACCCGACAGGGGGTTTCCTACGAGCAGTACTTC,CASTRQGVSYEQYF
TRBJ2-1,13,TRBV7-2,many,.,TGTGCCAGCAGCTTAGTTCCATACAATGAGCAGTTCTTC,CASSLVPYNEQFF
TRBJ2-1,12,TRBV5-1,many,.,TGCGCCAGCGGAGAGCCGGGACTTGAGCAGTTCTTC,CASGEPGLEQFF
TRBJ1-2,15,TRBV12-3/TRBV12-4,.,.,TGTGCCAGCAGTCCAACAGGGCCACTCGGCTATGGCTACACCTTC,CASSPTGPLGYGYTF
TRBJ2-5,13,TRBV20-1,.,.,TGCAGTGCTAGAAAACAGGGGAGGACGACCCAGTACTTC,CSARKQGRTTQYF